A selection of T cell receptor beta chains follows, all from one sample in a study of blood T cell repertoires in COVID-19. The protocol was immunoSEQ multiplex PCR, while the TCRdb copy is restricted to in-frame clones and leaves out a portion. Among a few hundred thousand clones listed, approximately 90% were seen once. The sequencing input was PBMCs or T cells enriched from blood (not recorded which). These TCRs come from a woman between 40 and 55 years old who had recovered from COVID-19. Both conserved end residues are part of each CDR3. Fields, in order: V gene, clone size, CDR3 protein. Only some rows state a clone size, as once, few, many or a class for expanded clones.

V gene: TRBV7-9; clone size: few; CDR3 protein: CASSGDTYEQYF
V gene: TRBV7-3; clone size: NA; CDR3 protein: CASSLRQGTEAFF
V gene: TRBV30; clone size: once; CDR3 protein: CAWTGTGDSPLHF
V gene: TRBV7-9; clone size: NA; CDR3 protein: CASSVDRTNSPLHF
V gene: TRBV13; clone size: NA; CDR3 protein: CASSSRDEENIQYF
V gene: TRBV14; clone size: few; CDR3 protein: CASSQAGPHNEQFF
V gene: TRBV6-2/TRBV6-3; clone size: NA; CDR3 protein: CASSYASGEQYF
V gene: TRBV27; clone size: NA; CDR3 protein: CASSPEWRAGGYTF
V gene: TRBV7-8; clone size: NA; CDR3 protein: CASTLGTSGRAADTQYF
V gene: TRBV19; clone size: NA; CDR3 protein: CASSDEAGTEAFF
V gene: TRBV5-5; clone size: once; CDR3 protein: CASTRDRGTEAFF
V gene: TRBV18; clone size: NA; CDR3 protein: CASSPDRNYGYTF
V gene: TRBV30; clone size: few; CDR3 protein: CAWSDGASYEQYF
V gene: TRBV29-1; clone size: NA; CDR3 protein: CSVQVSDQPQHF
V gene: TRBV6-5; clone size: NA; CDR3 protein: CASSYASLSYEQYF
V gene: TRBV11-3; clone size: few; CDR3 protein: CASSLETWDRGLNSPLHF